The 31 T cell receptor beta chains reported below all come from one sample, sequenced in a study of beta chain features in type 1 diabetes. cDNA synthesis used the whole RNA isolate, giving expressed TCRB sequences. Clones were read by immunoSEQ multiplex PCR, and TCRdb kept only the in-frame ones, dropping some. This table has roughly 40,000 clones, 49% appearing once. The sequenced sample was central memory CD4+ T cells from blood. The origin of the receptors is a young woman in good health.

The chain combines TRBV27 with TRBJ2-1, with D unresolved. Between the trimmed V and J ends, which lost 4 bases and 2 bases, there was a span of 3 bases. The germline V gene has CDR1 MNHEY and CDR2 SMNVEV (reference sequence). This CDR3 has 12 amino acids. The CDR3 nucleotides are TGTGCCAGCAGTTCAACCTACAATGAGCAGTTCTTC. Its translation is CASSSTYNEQFF.

The chain recombines TRBV7-2 with TRBJ2-5; D call uncertain. Per germline, CDR1 SGHTA and CDR2 FQGNSA. V was trimmed by 2 bases and J by 1 base, leaving 11 bases between them. The CDR3 extends over 15 amino acids. The CDR3 region has the DNA TGTGCCAGCAGCTTAACCGCGGTACCCCAAGAGACCCAGTACTTC. Protein sequence: CASSLTAVPQETQYF.

The CDR3 spells CASSSSGTGMNEQFF. CDR3 DNA sequence: TGTGCCAGTAGTTCTTCAGGGACAGGGATGAATGAGCAGTTCTTC. The chain joins TRBV19 to TRBJ2-1; 9 bases align to TRBD1. The CDR3 length is 15 residues. V lost 5 bases to trimming and J lost 7 bases; unmatched junction nucleotides: 9. Germline CDR1 is LNHDA and CDR2 is SQIVND (reference sequence). Full variable domain (missing parts from reference TRBV19 and TRBJ2-1): DGGITQSPKYLFRKEGQNVTLSCEQNLNHDAMYWYRQDPGQGLRLIYYSQIVNDFQKGDIAEGYSVSREKKESFPLTVTSAQKNPTAFYLCASSSSGTGMNEQFFGPGTRLTVL.

The chain recombines TRBV19 with TRBJ2-7; maybe TRBD1 (6 bases). The CDR3 sequence is 13 residues long. The germline gives CDR1 LNHDA, CDR2 SQIVND (reference sequence). With 10 bases removed from V and 4 bases from J, the gap between germline ends came to 17 bases. The CDR3 sequence is CATLGTFPYEQYF. As DNA, the CDR3 is TGTGCCACCTTAGGGACATTCCCTTACGAGCAGTACTTC.

The chain recombines TRBV6-1 with TRBJ2-7; no reliable D call. Germline-derived CDR1 and CDR2 are MNHNS and SASEGT. The CDR3 loop spans 10 amino acids. With 6 bases removed from V and 5 bases from J, the gap between germline ends came to 5 bases. The CDR3 bases are TGTGCCAGCAGGTCGGACGAGCAGTACTTC. Its protein is CASRSDEQYF.

The gene calls are TRBV5-1 and TRBJ1-5; D is perhaps TRBD1 (6 bases). Germline V gene data show CDR1 as SGHRS and CDR2 as YFSETQ. V lost 0 bases and J lost 6, with 7 bases in between. CDR3 length: 13 amino acids. CDR3 in DNA: TGCGCCAGCAGCTTGGGAGGGGGTCAGCCCCAGCATTTT. Protein: CASSLGGGQPQHF.

This clone has more than one count but fewer than ten. The CDR3 sequence: CASSLPPAGGLSYEQYF. The CDR3 DNA is TGTGCCAGCAGCTTGCCTCCCGCGGGGGGGCTCTCCTACGAGCAGTACTTC. This sequence joins TRBV5-6 and TRBJ2-7, with 9 positions matching TRBD2. V lost 1 base to trimming and J lost 0 bases; unmatched junction nucleotides: 8. The CDR3 covers 17 residues. Germline V gives CDR1 SGHDT, CDR2 YYEEEE.

The rearrangement links TRBV19 to TRBJ1-2, with D maybe TRBD1 (6 bases). Between the trimmed V and J ends, which lost 6 bases and 2 bases, there was a span of 13 bases. The CDR3 length is 14 residues. Germline CDR1 and CDR2: LNHDA and SQIVND (reference sequence). The CDR3 nucleotides are TGTGCCAGTAGCCATCCGGACAGAAACTATGGCTACACCTTC. Protein: CASSHPDRNYGYTF.

This sequence joins TRBV6-1 and TRBJ1-1; 7 positions agree with TRBD1. Germline V gene data show CDR1 as MNHNS and CDR2 as SASEGT. The CDR3 sequence is 13 residues long. V shed 5 bases, J shed 9 bases, and the junction held 9 bases outside the gene matches. The CDR3 region is CASSWDSRTKAFF. DNA of the CDR3: TGTGCCAGCAGTTGGGACAGCCGGACCAAAGCTTTCTTT.

This clone was seen only once. The CDR3 sequence: CASSLDHARGSYEQYF. As DNA, the CDR3 is TGTGCCAGCAGCTTAGATCACGCCCGGGGCTCCTACGAGCAGTACTTC. The V and J genes are TRBV11-2 and TRBJ2-7; perhaps TRBD2 as D (5 bases). Germline V gene sequence: CDR1 SGHAT, CDR2 FQNNGV. The CDR3 sequence is 16 residues long. Trimming stripped 0 bases from V and 0 bases from J, with 12 bases between. The full variable domain, completed using reference TRBV11-2 and TRBJ2-7, is EAGVAQSPRYKIIEKRQSVAFWCNPISGHATLYWYQQILGQGPKLLIQFQNNGVVDDSQLPKDRFSAERLKGVDSTLKIQPAKLEDSAVYLCASSLDHARGSYEQYFGPGTRLTVT.

The gene calls are TRBV18 and TRBJ2-5; TRBD1 might be the D (6 bases). Germline CDR1 and CDR2: KGHSH and LQKENI. CDR3 length equals 13 residues. V lost 4 bases, J lost 5 bases, and 11 bases lay in between. CDR3 coding DNA: TGTGCCAGCTCACAGGGGGTTCTGGAGACCCAGTACTTC. Protein: CASSQGVLETQYF.

This clone came up a few times. The chain employs TRBV6-6 and TRBJ1-3, with 7 bases that match TRBD1. The V and J ends lost 6 bases and 0 bases, in that order; junction bases with no gene match: 5. Germline-derived CDR1 and CDR2 are MNHNY and SVGAGI (reference sequence). The CDR3 has 15 amino acids. The CDR3 bases are TGTGCCAGCAGCTCGGGACAGCTCTCTGGAAACACCATATATTTT. This codes for CASSSGQLSGNTIYF.

In its sample, this clone was seen a few times. V gene TRBV4-1 combines with J gene TRBJ2-1; D uncertain. The germline V and J ends were trimmed by 8 bases and 0 bases, with 11 bases remaining between them. Germline V gene data show CDR1 as MGHRA and CDR2 as YSYEKL. The CDR3 extends over 14 amino acids. The chain's CDR3 is CASQRGSSYNEQFF. The DNA of the CDR3 is TGCGCCAGCCAACGCGGATCCTCCTACAATGAGCAGTTCTTC.

Here the CDR3 reads CASSPRQGNTEAFF. For the CDR3, the DNA is TGTGCCAGCTCACCACGACAGGGTAACACTGAAGCTTTCTTT. The gene calls are TRBV18 and TRBJ1-1, with 7 bases aligning to TRBD1. Trimming cost V 1 base and J 2 bases; bases outside gene matches: 1. Germline lookup yields CDR1 KGHSH and CDR2 LQKENI. The CDR3 is made up of 14 amino acids.

This clone was seen a few times. The rearrangement uses TRBV6-1 and TRBJ1-2; no clear D gene. Trimming shortened V by 4 bases and J by 2 bases, and 11 bases separated the two germline ends. The CDR3 has 14 amino acids. From germline, CDR1 is MNHNS and CDR2 SASEGT. This CDR3 is CASSGLRENYGYTF. In DNA form, the CDR3 reads TGTGCCAGCAGTGGGCTCCGGGAGAACTATGGCTACACCTTC.

A single count supports this clone. The chain uses TRBV5-1 and TRBJ2-3, with 11 bases fitting TRBD1. Germline CDR1 is SGHRS and CDR2 is YFSETQ. The CDR3 has 16 amino acids. Losses at the gene ends were 4 bases for V and 4 bases for J; bases not matched to a gene: 8. The CDR3 is CASSPPGGQGADTQYF. CDR3 sequence (DNA): TGCGCCAGCAGCCCCCCCGGGGGACAGGGGGCAGATACGCAGTATTTT.

The chain employs TRBV7-9 and TRBJ1-5; 10 bases are shared with TRBD1. Germline CDR1 and CDR2: SEHNR and FQNEAQ (reference sequence). The CDR3 loop spans 17 amino acids. Trimming cost V 5 bases and J 1 base; bases outside gene matches: 8. CDR3 in amino acids: CASSPGTGDGSNQPQHF. CDR3 in DNA: TGTGCCAGCAGCCCCGGGACAGGGGACGGAAGCAATCAGCCCCAGCATTTT. The full variable domain, rest sourced from reference TRBV7-9 and TRBJ1-5, is DTGVSQNPRHKITKRGQNVTFRCDPISEHNRLYWYRQTLGQGPEFLTYFQNEAQLEKSRLLSDRFSAERPKGSFSTLEIQRTEQGDSAMYLCASSPGTGDGSNQPQHFGDGTRLSIL.

The chain employs TRBV5-1 and TRBJ2-5; TRBD2 agrees at 16 bases. The CDR3 contains 19 residues. The ends lost 0 bases at V and 4 bases at J; junction bases unmatched: 9. Germline values: CDR1 SGHRS, CDR2 YFSETQ. DNA for the CDR3: TGCGCCAGCAGCTTGGCCTTTGGGACTAGCGGGAGGGCCGGAGAGACCCAGTACTTC. Protein product: CASSLAFGTSGRAGETQYF. Variable domain in full (rest from reference TRBV5-1 and TRBJ2-5): KAGVTQTPRYLIKTRGQQVTLSCSPISGHRSVSWYQQTPGQGLQFLFEYFSETQRNKGNFPGRFSGRQFSNSRSEMNVSTLELGDSALYLCASSLAFGTSGRAGETQYFGPGTRLLVL.

V usage is TRBV5-6 and J usage is TRBJ2-5; possible D gene TRBD2, 6 bases. The CDR3 covers 17 residues. Trimming pared 1 base from V and 4 bases from J, leaving 20 bases between. Germline values: CDR1 SGHDT, CDR2 YYEEEE. CDR3 nucleotide sequence: TGTGCCAGCAGCTTGTACTGGTTCGGGGGACGGGGAGAGACCCAGTACTTC. Translated: CASSLYWFGGRGETQYF.

The genes are TRBV10-3 and TRBJ2-3; 9 nucleotides align to TRBD1. Germline values: CDR1 ENHRY, CDR2 SYGVKD. Trimming took 8 bases from V and 6 from J; bases not matched to a gene: 6. CDR3 length: 13 residues. CDR3 amino acids: CAIALDRGDTQYF. The CDR3 DNA sequence: TGTGCCATCGCCTTGGACAGGGGTGATACGCAGTATTTT.

The J gene is TRBJ1-4, the V gene TRBV13; a possible D gene is TRBD1 (5 bases). This CDR3 has 14 residues. Trimming removed 4 bases at V and 5 bases at J, with 11 bases between. Per germline, CDR1 PRHDT and CDR2 FYEKMQ (reference sequence). The CDR3 nucleotides are TGTGCCAGCAGCTCCTACAGGAAAAATGAAAAACTGTTTTTT. Its protein is CASSSYRKNEKLFF.

The chain couples TRBV19 to TRBJ1-1; 7 bases line up with TRBD1. The CDR3 is made up of 17 amino acids. Per the germline V gene, CDR1 is LNHDA and CDR2 is SQIVND (reference sequence). The V gene end was trimmed by 4 bases and the J gene end by 0 bases; junction bases not matched to a gene: 11. CDR3 residues: CASSTRLGQLMNTEAFF. CDR3 DNA: TGTGCCAGTAGTACCCGCCTGGGACAGTTGATGAACACTGAAGCTTTCTTT. The full variable domain, rest sourced from reference TRBV19 and TRBJ1-1, is DGGITQSPKYLFRKEGQNVTLSCEQNLNHDAMYWYRQDPGQGLRLIYYSQIVNDFQKGDIAEGYSVSREKKESFPLTVTSAQKNPTAFYLCASSTRLGQLMNTEAFFGQGTRLTVV.

The rearrangement links TRBV6-1 to TRBJ2-7; 10 positions agree with TRBD2. V was pared by 4 bases and J by 5 bases, with 11 bases of the junction left unmatched. The CDR3 spans 16 residues. Germline loops: CDR1 MNHNS, CDR2 SASEGT. CDR3 loop: CASSATLAGAAHEQYF. CDR3 sequence (DNA): TGTGCCAGCAGTGCTACTCTAGCGGGAGCGGCCCACGAGCAGTACTTC.

The CDR3 sequence: CASSLGTVTEAFF. The CDR3 nucleotides read TGTGCCAGCAGCTTGGGGACAGTAACTGAAGCTTTCTTT. The chain joins TRBV7-6 to TRBJ1-1; 7 positions match TRBD1. The CDR3 is 13 amino acids. CDR1 is SGHVS and CDR2 is FNYEAQ in the germline V gene. V trimming: 3 bases; J trimming: 5 bases; junction bases outside the gene matches: 3. Full variable domain (rest looked up from reference TRBV7-6 and TRBJ1-1): GAGVSQSPRYKVTKRGQDVALRCDPISGHVSLYWYRQALGQGPEFLTYFNYEAQQDKSGLPNDRFSAERPEGSISTLTIQRTEQRDSAMYRCASSLGTVTEAFFGQGTRLTVV.

The chain joins TRBV28 to TRBJ2-5; 8 bases agree with TRBD2. The V segment lost 8 bases and the J segment 0 bases; nucleotides outside the gene matches: 2. The CDR3 consists of 13 residues. Germline assignment: CDR1 MDHEN and CDR2 SYDVKM. The CDR3: CASRGGYQETQYF. CDR3 sequence (DNA): TGTGCCAGCCGCGGGGGGTACCAAGAGACCCAGTACTTC.

The chain combines TRBV5-6 with TRBJ2-1, with D unclear. The CDR3 sequence is 12 residues long. Germline CDR1 is SGHDT and CDR2 is YYEEEE. Between the trimmed V and J ends, which lost 1 base and 5 bases, there was a span of 4 bases. The CDR3 bases are TGTGCCAGCAGCTTGCAGGACAATGAGCAGTTCTTC. It codes for CASSLQDNEQFF.

Concerning this clone: Other DNA sequences from this sample encode an identical CDR3 as well. The chain has TRBV29-1 and TRBJ2-2; D may be TRBD2 (6 bases). Germline CDR1 is SQVTM and CDR2 is ANQGSEA. CDR3 size: 16 residues. V lost 1 base, J lost 6 bases, and 18 bases lay in between. The CDR3 region is CSVEGQGGSVAGELFF. The CDR3 region has the DNA TGCAGCGTTGAAGGGCAGGGAGGTTCAGTCGCCGGGGAGCTGTTTTTT.

The chain links TRBV5-1 to TRBJ2-3, with TRBD2 matching over 15 bases. J was trimmed by 0 bases and V by 2 bases; bases with no gene match: 4. The V gene's germline CDR1 is SGHRS and CDR2 YFSETQ. This CDR3 comprises 18 residues. This CDR3 reads CASSFGLAGGTSTDTQYF. CDR3 DNA sequence: TGCGCCAGCAGCTTCGGACTAGCGGGGGGGACTAGCACAGATACGCAGTATTTT.

The rearrangement uses TRBV29-1 and TRBJ2-3, with 8 nucleotides matching TRBD2. The CDR3 extends over 18 amino acids. Trimming cost V 4 bases and J 2 bases; bases outside gene matches: 17. The germline V gene encodes CDR1 SQVTM and CDR2 ANQGSEA. In nucleotides, the CDR3 is TGCAGCGTTGCCGGTAGGCGGGAGGCTACTGACCCCACAGATACGCAGTATTTT. Protein product: CSVAGRREATDPTDTQYF.

V usage is TRBV18 and J usage is TRBJ1-2; 10 nucleotides match TRBD1. V lost 3 bases, J lost 0 bases, and 7 bases stayed unmatched. Germline loops: CDR1 KGHSH, CDR2 LQKENI. The CDR3 covers 17 residues. The CDR3 region is CASSPGTGVASNYGYTF. CDR3 DNA: TGTGCCAGCTCACCCGGGACAGGGGTAGCGTCTAACTATGGCTACACCTTC.

There are a few counts of this clone. The rearrangement joins TRBV30 to TRBJ1-5, with D maybe TRBD1 (6 bases). Trimming took off 0 bases at V and 1 base at J, with 13 bases between the two ends. The CDR3 is 16 residues long. The V gene's germline CDR1 is GTSNPN and CDR2 SVGIG (reference sequence). The CDR3 loop reads CAWSVRWGQSNQPQHF. The CDR3 region has the DNA TGTGCCTGGAGTGTACGTTGGGGGCAGAGCAATCAGCCCCAGCATTTT.